Here is one T cell receptor beta chain with its context. As yet, its antigen is unknown. CDR1 is WNHNN, CDR2 SYGVQD, per germline (reference sequence). CDR3 length equals 13 residues. V was cut by 6 bases and J by 2 bases, with 11 bases left in between. Assay: immunoSEQ multiplex PCR; the TCRdb copy retains only in-frame clones and omits some. The profile shows about 980,000 clones, approximately 80% of them singletons. CD4+ cells yielded CD45RA+ naive and CD45RA-negative memory subsets. The data belong to a study of shared clonotypes between healthy human individuals. Study summary: The donors, two women and a few men, were aged 18 to 49.

Study findings and constraints: It was anticipated that sequencing depth would influence how many clonotypes donors shared.

This sequence was found in a young man in good health. The V and J genes are TRBV10-1 and TRBJ2-7, with TRBD2 as a possible D gene (5 bases). The sequenced sample was memory CD4+ T cells sorted from blood. Sample subset: CD45RA-negative fraction. The CDR3 loop is CASREEIPYEQYF. CDR3 DNA: TGCGCCAGCAGGGAGGAGATTCCCTACGAGCAGTACTTC.